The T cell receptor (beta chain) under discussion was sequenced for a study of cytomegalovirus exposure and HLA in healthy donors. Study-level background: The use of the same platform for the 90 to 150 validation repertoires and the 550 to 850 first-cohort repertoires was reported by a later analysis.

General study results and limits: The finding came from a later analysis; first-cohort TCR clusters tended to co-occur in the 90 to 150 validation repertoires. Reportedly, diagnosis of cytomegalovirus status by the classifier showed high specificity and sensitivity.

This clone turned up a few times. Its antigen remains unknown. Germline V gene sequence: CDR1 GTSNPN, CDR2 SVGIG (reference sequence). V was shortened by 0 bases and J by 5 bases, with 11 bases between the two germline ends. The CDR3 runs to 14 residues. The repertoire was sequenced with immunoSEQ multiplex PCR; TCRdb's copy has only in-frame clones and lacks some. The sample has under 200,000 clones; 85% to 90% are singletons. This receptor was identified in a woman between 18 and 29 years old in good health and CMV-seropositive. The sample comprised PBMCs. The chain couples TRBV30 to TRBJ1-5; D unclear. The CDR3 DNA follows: TGTGCCTGGAGTGTACTAGGGAGTCATCAGCCCCAGCATTTT. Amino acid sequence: CAWSVLGSHQPQHF.